A single sample gave rise to the 18 T cell receptor beta chains below, sequenced in a study of T cell responses to AZD1222 COVID-19 vaccine. Sequencing was performed with immunoSEQ multiplex PCR; in TCRdb, only in-frame clones are kept and a portion is missing. The table records roughly 100,000 clones, roughly 82% of them present only once. The input for sequencing was peripheral blood, taken on day 0 of AZD1222 vaccination. These receptors were taken from an adult in good health.

V is TRBV5-1 and J is TRBJ1-1; 7 nucleotides match TRBD1. Per germline, CDR1 SGHRS and CDR2 YFSETQ. V lost 3 bases to trimming and J lost 6 bases; unmatched junction nucleotides: 8. This CDR3 is 14 amino acids long. The CDR3 DNA reads TGCGCCAGCAGCTCCGCCGACAGGGCCGCTGAAGCTTTCTTT. Translating gives CASSSADRAAEAFF.

The chain links TRBV2 to TRBJ2-7, with 7 bases that match TRBD2. The germline CDR1 and CDR2 sequences are SNHLY and FYNNEI. The junction had 4 bases not matched to a gene; V was cut back by 6 bases and J by 5 bases. This CDR3 comprises 12 residues. The DNA of the CDR3 is TGTGCCAGCAGAGGAGCGGGGCACGAGCAGTACTTC. It is translated as CASRGAGHEQYF.

The J gene is TRBJ1-2, the V gene TRBV7-8; unclear D gene. This CDR3 region has 15 residues. CDR1 is SGHVS, CDR2 FQNEAQ, per germline. Between the trimmed V and J ends, which lost 4 bases and 6 bases, there was a span of 18 bases. CDR3 loop: CASSSWMVPLDGYTF. The CDR3 region has the DNA TGTGCCAGCAGCTCATGGATGGTTCCTCTAGATGGCTACACCTTC.

The chain links TRBV6-2 or TRBV6-3 to TRBJ2-1; 10 positions match TRBD2. The CDR3 contains 18 residues. CDR1 is MNHEY and CDR2 is SVGEGT in the germline V gene. Trimming removed 0 bases from V and 4 bases from J; junction bases left unmatched: 9. For the CDR3, the DNA is TGTGCCAGCAGTTACTCGGGAAGACTAGCGGGCCCGTACAATGAGCAGTTCTTC. Residues: CASSYSGRLAGPYNEQFF.

This sequence joins TRBV6-6 and TRBJ1-2, with 7 bases matching TRBD1. With V trimmed by 0 bases and J by 5 bases, 6 bases remained unmatched. The CDR3 has 15 amino acids. Per germline, CDR1 MNHNY and CDR2 SVGAGI (reference sequence). CDR3 bases: TGTGCCAGCAGTTACTCGAGGGGGCTCGGGTATGGCTACACCTTC. The encoded protein is CASSYSRGLGYGYTF.

The chain carries TRBV6-5 and TRBJ2-7, with D perhaps TRBD1 (6 bases). V was shortened by 2 bases and J by 0 bases, with 14 bases between the two germline ends. Germline V gene data show CDR1 as MNHEY and CDR2 as SVGAGI. CDR3 length: 16 residues. DNA of the CDR3: TGTGCCAGCAGTTACCCCGGACAGTGGAGCTCCTACGAGCAGTACTTC. Its translation is CASSYPGQWSSYEQYF.

V is TRBV10-3 and J is TRBJ2-3; D possibly corresponds to TRBD2 (6 bases). The CDR3 runs 17 residues. Looked up from germline, CDR1 is ENHRY and CDR2 is SYGVKD. V was shortened by 0 bases and J by 3 bases, with 16 bases between the two germline ends. In DNA, the CDR3 is TGTGCCATCAGTGAGTCGGGTAAGGGACTTGCAACAGATACGCAGTATTTT. This codes for CAISESGKGLATDTQYF.

This clone is a singleton in its sample. The chain couples TRBV25-1 to TRBJ2-7, with 8 nucleotides matching TRBD1. This CDR3 has 14 amino acids. Germline V lookup: CDR1 MGHDK, CDR2 SYGVNS. Germline trimming cut 6 bases from V and 0 bases from J; bases unmatched to any gene: 4. The CDR3 spells CASSPGGFSYEQYF. The CDR3 bases are TGTGCCAGCAGCCCAGGGGGCTTCTCCTACGAGCAGTACTTC.

This chain connects TRBV11-2 to TRBJ1-1; D is unresolved. V was shortened by 6 bases and J by 8 bases, with 16 bases between the two germline ends. Germline assignment: CDR1 SGHAT and CDR2 FQNNGV. The length of the CDR3 is 13 residues. CDR3 bases: TGTGCCAGCAGTCGAGCCCAGATGGGAGAAGCTTTCTTT. Protein product: CASSRAQMGEAFF.

This chain joins TRBV5-5 and TRBJ1-6; no clear D. CDR1 is SGHKS, CDR2 YYEKEE, per germline (reference sequence). This CDR3 contains 15 residues. Trimming stripped 5 bases from V and 5 bases from J, with 14 bases between. The CDR3 loop is CASRLGGSNNSPLHF. In nucleotides, the CDR3 is TGTGCCAGCAGATTAGGCGGGAGTAATAATTCACCCCTCCACTTT. The full variable domain, in which reference TRBV5-5 and TRBJ1-6 provide the parts outside the CDR3, is DAGVTQSPTHLIKTRGQQVTLRCSPISGHKSVSWYQQVLGQGPQFIFQYYEKEERGRGNFPDRFSARQFPNYSSELNVNALLLGDSALYLCASRLGGSNNSPLHFGNGTRLTVT.

The chain is built from TRBV11-2 and TRBJ2-7; 7 bases agree with TRBD1. Germline V gives CDR1 SGHAT, CDR2 FQNNGV. V lost 5 bases and J lost 12; bases outside the gene matches: 10. CDR3 length equals 12 residues. The CDR3 protein is CASSPGQSRRYF. The CDR3 nucleotides are TGTGCCAGCAGCCCGGGACAGTCCAGGCGGTACTTC.

The chain combines TRBV5-1 with TRBJ1-2; 9 nucleotides agree with TRBD1. Germline CDR1 is SGHRS and CDR2 is YFSETQ. This CDR3 has 15 amino acids. Trimming took 4 bases from V and 8 from J; bases not matched to a gene: 12. This CDR3 is CASSGTGTGSWGYTF. CDR3 in DNA: TGCGCCAGCAGCGGGACCGGGACAGGGTCCTGGGGCTACACCTTC.

The gene calls are TRBV4-3 and TRBJ1-2; 10 bases are a match to TRBD1. V lost 1 base, J lost 8 bases, and 10 bases stayed unmatched. CDR3 length equals 16 residues. The germline gives CDR1 LGHNA, CDR2 YSLEER. The CDR3 DNA is TGCGCCAGCAGCCAAGTAACCGGGACAGGGGTGAGCGGCTACACCTTC. Protein: CASSQVTGTGVSGYTF.

The gene calls are TRBV30 and TRBJ1-4; D gene uncertain. The length of the CDR3 is 16 residues. Germline lookup yields CDR1 GTSNPN and CDR2 SVGIG (reference sequence). Trimming removed 2 bases at V and 6 bases at J, with 19 bases between. CDR3 sequence: CAWSLTRRSSDEKLFF. CDR3 DNA: TGTGCCTGGAGTTTGACCCGGAGGTCGTCTGATGAAAAACTGTTTTTT.

The rearrangement uses TRBV11-3 and TRBJ2-2, with 8 nucleotides matching TRBD1. Per germline, CDR1 SGHNT and CDR2 YENEEA. Losses at the gene ends were 5 bases for V and 6 bases for J; bases not matched to a gene: 5. CDR3 length: 14 residues. The CDR3 coding sequence is TGTGCCAGCAGCCCGGACAGGGAGGCCGGGGAGCTGTTTTTT. This codes for CASSPDREAGELFF.

This chain connects TRBV5-1 to TRBJ1-4; no definite D call. The V gene's germline CDR1 is SGHRS and CDR2 YFSETQ. CDR3 length: 15 residues. V lost 6 bases, J lost 0 bases, and 12 bases lay in between. For the CDR3, the DNA is TGCGCCAGCAAATTCCAGGCAGCAACTAATGAAAAACTGTTTTTT. Protein: CASKFQAATNEKLFF.

This clone was found a few times. V and J are TRBV9 and TRBJ2-7; no clear D. The CDR3 has 14 residues. The V gene's germline CDR1 is SGDLS and CDR2 YYNGEE. V shed 2 bases and J shed 2 bases, with 11 bases lying between them. The CDR3, as DNA: TGTGCCAGCAGCGTTACCAGGTACCCCTACGAGCAGTACTTC. Translated, it gives CASSVTRYPYEQYF.

The DNA for the CDR3 is TGTGCCAGTAGTCCAGGACAGGGAGCCACCGGGGAGCTGTTTTTT. Translation: CASSPGQGATGELFF. This rearrangement joins TRBV19 to TRBJ2-2; 8 bases match TRBD1. The CDR3 is made up of 15 amino acids. The germline gives CDR1 LNHDA, CDR2 SQIVND (reference sequence). V was clipped by 5 bases and J by 4 bases; unmatched bases: 6.